A single sample gave rise to the 18 T cell receptor beta chains below, sequenced in a study of lymphopenia after photon versus proton radiotherapy. Assay: immunoSEQ multiplex PCR; the TCRdb copy retains only in-frame clones and omits some. In the table there are 65,000 to 70,000 clones, approximately 91% of which are singletons. The specimen comprised peripheral blood, sampled from a patient treated with photon-based radiotherapy. All receptors come from a woman between 65 and 79 years old with pancreatic cancer.

The rearrangement uses TRBV9 and TRBJ2-5; weak D call: TRBD1 (7 bases). The CDR3 extends over 15 amino acids. Trimming cost V 4 bases and J 5 bases, with 18 bases left between them. The germline gives CDR1 SGDLS, CDR2 YYNGEE. The CDR3 coding sequence is TGTGCCAGCAGCCGGTACAGGGGCGGGGTGGAGACCCAGTACTTC. This codes for CASSRYRGGVETQYF.

V and J are TRBV16 and TRBJ2-1; a weak D match, TRBD2 (6 bases). The germline V gene has CDR1 KGHSY and CDR2 FQNENV. The CDR3 contains 17 residues. Trimming left V 0 bases short and J 0 bases short, with 12 bases between. CDR3 sequence (DNA): TGTGCCAGCAGCCAATCGGGGGTAGCGGTCTCCTACAATGAGCAGTTCTTC. Its protein product is CASSQSGVAVSYNEQFF.

The chain combines TRBV7-2 with TRBJ2-5, with 11 bases matching TRBD2. CDR3 size: 14 residues. Germline values: CDR1 SGHTA, CDR2 FQGNSA. The J segment lost 4 bases and the V segment lost 6 bases, leaving 4 bases of the junction unmatched. The chain's CDR3 is CASRLAGGVETQYF. The CDR3 DNA reads as TGTGCCAGCAGGCTAGCGGGAGGTGTAGAGACCCAGTACTTC.

The V and J genes are TRBV5-5 and TRBJ1-5; a weak D match, TRBD1 (5 bases). Germline CDR1 SGHKS, CDR2 YYEKEE (reference sequence). Trimming stripped 4 bases from V and 0 bases from J, with 11 bases between. CDR3 size: 15 residues. CDR3: CASSPDSYSNQPQHF. DNA for the CDR3: TGTGCCAGCAGCCCCGACAGTTATAGCAATCAGCCCCAGCATTTT.

The chain is built from TRBV19 and TRBJ2-5; D tentatively reads TRBD1 or TRBD2 (5 bases each). CDR1 and CDR2 from the germline V gene are LNHDA and SQIVND (reference sequence). The germline V and J ends were trimmed by 7 bases and 2 bases, with 23 bases remaining between them. CDR3 length: 17 amino acids. The CDR3 DNA reads TGTGCCAGTAAACCCCGGGACCAAGGGAAAGCTCAAGAGACCCAGTACTTC. The encoded protein is CASKPRDQGKAQETQYF.

This chain joins TRBV4-1 and TRBJ2-3; D assignment may be TRBD1 or TRBD2 (7 bases each). Germline CDR1 reads MGHRA; CDR2 reads YSYEKL. The CDR3 length is 15 residues. The V and J ends lost 4 bases and 2 bases respectively, with 13 bases between them. CDR3 sequence (DNA): TGCGCCAGCAGCCCAGGGGGGGCTGCCACAGATACGCAGTATTTT. Residues: CASSPGGAATDTQYF.

The chain recombines TRBV4-3 with TRBJ1-2; the D gene is possibly TRBD1 (6 bases). The germline CDR1 and CDR2 sequences are LGHNA and YSLEER. V lost 3 bases and J 14 bases, leaving 16 bases between the germline ends. There are 12 residues in the CDR3. In nucleotides, the CDR3 is TGCGCCAGCAGCCACGGGGGCGGAGTTGGGACCTTC. Translating gives CASSHGGGVGTF.

The chain carries TRBV5-6 and TRBJ2-3, with 7 bases lining up with TRBD2. The CDR3 length is 14 residues. J lost 1 base, V lost 4 bases, and 3 bases had no gene match. The germline V gene encodes CDR1 SGHDT and CDR2 YYEEEE. Here the CDR3 DNA reads TGTGCCAGCAGCAGAGGACTAGGCACAGATACGCAGTATTTT. Translated: CASSRGLGTDTQYF.

The chain is built from TRBV5-6 and TRBJ1-1, with a weak D call TRBD1 (5 bases). CDR3 length equals 15 residues. The V gene lost 2 bases and the J gene lost 0 bases, with 11 bases spanning the gap. In germline, CDR1 is SGHDT, CDR2 YYEEEE. The CDR3 sequence: CASSFVQGMNTEAFF. In DNA, the CDR3 is TGTGCCAGCAGCTTCGTCCAGGGAATGAACACTGAAGCTTTCTTT.

This clone was picked up one time. This chain uses TRBV7-6 with TRBJ1-1, with a tentative D call TRBD1 (5 bases). The CDR3 consists of 15 residues. Looked up from germline, CDR1 is SGHVS and CDR2 is FNYEAQ. Deletions cut 2 bases from V and 0 bases from J, with 10 bases between. The CDR3 sequence is CASSLQGGVNTEAFF. The CDR3 nucleotides read TGTGCCAGCAGCTTACAGGGCGGGGTGAACACTGAAGCTTTCTTT.

The chain joins TRBV7-8 to TRBJ2-7; D gene ambiguous. The CDR3 runs to 13 residues. V lost 1 base to trimming and J lost 8 bases, with 12 bases between them. Germline CDR1 is SGHVS and CDR2 is FQNEAQ. DNA for the CDR3: TGTGCCAGCAGCTTAGATCCAGTTATGAAGCAGTACTTC. This sequence encodes CASSLDPVMKQYF.

The V and J genes are TRBV10-3 and TRBJ2-7; 11 bases align to TRBD2. Germline V gives CDR1 ENHRY, CDR2 SYGVKD. Trimming at V came to 3 bases and at J to 3 bases, leaving 4 bases not matched to a gene. The CDR3 runs to 15 residues. For the CDR3, the DNA is TGTGCCATCAGTGATAGCGGGAGGGCCAGCTACGAGCAGTACTTC. As protein: CAISDSGRASYEQYF.

The chain carries TRBV7-2 and TRBJ1-4, with 7 bases matching TRBD1. J was trimmed by 8 bases and V by 5 bases; bases with no gene match: 2. The CDR3 runs 12 residues. CDR1 is SGHTA and CDR2 is FQGNSA in the germline V gene. The CDR3 sequence: CASSQDREKLFF. CDR3 nucleotide sequence: TGTGCCAGCAGCCAGGACAGGGAAAAACTGTTTTTT. The whole variable domain, remainder taken from reference TRBV7-2 and TRBJ1-4, is GAGVSQSPSNKVTEKGKDVELRCDPISGHTALYWYRQSLGQGLEFLIYFQGNSAPDKSGLPSDRFSAERTGGSVSTLTIQRTQQEDSAVYLCASSQDREKLFFGSGTQLSVL.

This clone was seen once. The rearrangement joins TRBV9 to TRBJ2-7; 9 bases are shared with TRBD2. Germline V lookup: CDR1 SGDLS, CDR2 YYNGEE. V dropped 3 bases and J dropped 4; count of bases not matched to a gene: 2. The CDR3 is 13 amino acids. Here the CDR3 DNA reads TGTGCCAGCAGCGCTCTAGCGGGATACGAGCAGTACTTC. Its protein is CASSALAGYEQYF.

The V gene is TRBV5-6, the J gene TRBJ2-1, with 13 bases identical to TRBD2. The trim removed 4 bases at V and 9 bases at J, leaving 10 bases unmatched. The germline V gene has CDR1 SGHDT and CDR2 YYEEEE. The CDR3 sequence is 16 residues long. This CDR3 reads CASSPRTSGSLGEQFF. For the CDR3, the DNA is TGTGCCAGCAGCCCACGGACTAGCGGGAGCTTGGGTGAGCAGTTCTTC.

The chain combines TRBV30 with TRBJ1-6; D perhaps matches TRBD1 (6 bases). Germline V gene sequence: CDR1 GTSNPN, CDR2 SVGIG (reference sequence). Between the trimmed V and J ends, which lost 4 bases and 0 bases, there was a span of 13 bases. The CDR3 runs 16 residues. CDR3 region: CAWIETGSSYNSPLHF. Here the CDR3 DNA reads TGTGCCTGGATCGAAACAGGGAGCTCCTATAATTCACCCCTCCACTTT.

V usage is TRBV5-6 and J usage is TRBJ2-3; tentative D call: TRBD2 (6 bases). V gave up 4 bases and J gave up 0 bases, with 12 bases separating them. The germline V gene has CDR1 SGHDT and CDR2 YYEEEE. The CDR3 consists of 15 residues. This CDR3 is CASSGPGTSTDTQYF. The CDR3 DNA reads TGTGCCAGCAGCGGTCCCGGGACTAGCACAGATACGCAGTATTTT.

V is TRBV5-1 and J is TRBJ2-7; D is perhaps TRBD2 (6 bases). CDR3 length: 12 residues. Trimming cost V 1 base and J 5 bases, with 7 bases left between them. Germline CDR1 is SGHRS and CDR2 is YFSETQ. The DNA for the CDR3 is TGCGCCAGCAGCTTGTGGGGGGACGAGCAGTACTTC. Its protein is CASSLWGDEQYF.